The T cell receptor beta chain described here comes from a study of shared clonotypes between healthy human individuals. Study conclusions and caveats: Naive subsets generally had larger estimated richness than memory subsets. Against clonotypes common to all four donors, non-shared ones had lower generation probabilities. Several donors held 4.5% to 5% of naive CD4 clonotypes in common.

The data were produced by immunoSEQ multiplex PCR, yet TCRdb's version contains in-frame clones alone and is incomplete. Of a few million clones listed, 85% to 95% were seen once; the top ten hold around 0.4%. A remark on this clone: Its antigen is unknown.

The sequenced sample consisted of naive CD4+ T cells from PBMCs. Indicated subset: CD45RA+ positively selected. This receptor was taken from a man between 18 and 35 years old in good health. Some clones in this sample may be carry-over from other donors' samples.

The CDR3 region is CASSLFARLSYEQYF. CDR3 in DNA: TGTGCCAGCAGCTTGTTCGCCAGGCTCTCCTACGAGCAGTACTTC. The chain combines TRBV5-6 with TRBJ2-7, with D unresolved. CDR3 length: 15 amino acids. Per germline, CDR1 SGHDT and CDR2 YYEEEE. V was shortened by 1 base and J by 0 bases, with 11 bases between the two germline ends.